The 26 T cell receptor beta chains reported below all come from one sample, sequenced in a study of shared clonotypes between healthy human individuals. Profiled with immunoSEQ multiplex PCR; TCRdb holds only in-frame clones, not every one. The sample has about 2,200,000 clones; about 93% are singletons. Naive CD8 cells lacked CD45RO, underwent positive selection for CCR7 and left out terminally differentiated effector memory CD45RA+ cells. Sequenced material: naive CD8+ T cells from PBMCs. The receptors shown here come from a man between 18 and 35 years old in good health. Some clones in this sample may be carry-over from other donors' samples.

The genes are TRBV7-9 and TRBJ2-5; TRBD1 agrees at 9 bases. V gave up 1 base and J gave up 0 bases; unmatched junction bases: 6. CDR3 length: 17 residues. CDR1 is SEHNR, CDR2 FQNEAQ, per germline (reference sequence). The CDR3 DNA reads TGTGCCAGCAGCTTAGTGGGGACAGGGCCTAACCAAGAGACCCAGTACTTC. It codes for CASSLVGTGPNQETQYF.

The genes are TRBV6-5 and TRBJ1-2, with a tentative D call TRBD1 (5 bases). CDR3 size: 15 residues. Germline loops: CDR1 MNHEY, CDR2 SVGAGI. The V and J ends lost 0 bases and 4 bases respectively, with 12 bases between them. The CDR3 region has the DNA TGTGCCAGCAGTTACTCCAGGACACAACTCTATGGCTACACCTTC. Translation gives CASSYSRTQLYGYTF.

The chain combines TRBV7-6 with TRBJ2-7; D gene ambiguous. V was cut by 5 bases and J by 0 bases, with 8 bases left in between. The CDR3 contains 13 residues. The germline gives CDR1 SGHVS, CDR2 FNYEAQ. CDR3 loop: CASSGGISYEQYF. CDR3 DNA sequence: TGTGCCAGCAGCGGTGGTATCTCCTACGAGCAGTACTTC.

The gene calls are TRBV4-2 and TRBJ1-1; the D gene is possibly TRBD1 (5 bases). The CDR3 totals 16 residues. With 0 bases removed from V and 0 bases from J, the gap between germline ends came to 11 bases. Germline loops: CDR1 LGHNA, CDR2 YNFKEQ. In DNA, the CDR3 is TGTGCCAGCAGCCAAGATGTGGGACGGATGAACACTGAAGCTTTCTTT. This gives the protein CASSQDVGRMNTEAFF.

The chain recombines TRBV19 with TRBJ2-7; D possibly corresponds to TRBD2 (6 bases). Trimming left V 3 bases short and J 6 bases short, with 12 bases between. From germline, CDR1 is LNHDA and CDR2 SQIVND (reference sequence). This CDR3 contains 13 residues. The CDR3 reads CASSMTAGSEQYF. The CDR3 DNA reads as TGTGCCAGTAGTATGACAGCCGGGAGCGAGCAGTACTTC.

J is TRBJ2-3 and V is TRBV11-2; 7 bases align to TRBD1. The V segment lost 5 bases and the J segment 4 bases; nucleotides outside the gene matches: 9. The germline gives CDR1 SGHAT, CDR2 FQNNGV. The length of the CDR3 is 15 residues. Written as DNA, the CDR3 is TGTGCCAGCAGCCTCAGACAGGGAAAGGCAGATACGCAGTATTTT. This sequence encodes CASSLRQGKADTQYF.

This chain links TRBV28 with TRBJ2-3; D remains unclear. The CDR3 extends over 14 amino acids. CDR1 MDHEN and CDR2 SYDVKM come from the germline V gene. V was shortened by 6 bases and J by 7 bases, with 17 bases between the two germline ends. As DNA, the CDR3 is TGTGCCAGCAGCCCTTTTGGCTGGTCAAATACGCAGTATTTT. Translation gives CASSPFGWSNTQYF.

The chain has TRBV13 and TRBJ2-7, with 8 bases that match TRBD2. Germline assignment: CDR1 PRHDT and CDR2 FYEKMQ (reference sequence). The CDR3 extends over 14 amino acids. V shed 5 bases, J shed 5 bases, and the junction held 8 bases outside the gene matches. The CDR3 DNA reads TGTGCCAGCAGCGGACCCGGGACTAGTAACGAGCAGTACTTC. Its translation is CASSGPGTSNEQYF.

The CDR3 spells CASSFPLVGTSGTYEQYF. The CDR3 DNA is TGTGCCAGCAGCTTCCCCTTAGTTGGGACTAGCGGGACCTACGAGCAGTACTTC. The genes are TRBV7-9 and TRBJ2-7; 13 bases are a match to TRBD2. Germline trimming cut 3 bases from V and 2 bases from J; bases unmatched to any gene: 10. This CDR3 is built from 18 residues. Per germline, CDR1 SEHNR and CDR2 FQNEAQ (reference sequence).

The V and J genes are TRBV14 and TRBJ2-7, with D perhaps TRBD1 (5 bases). The CDR3 consists of 14 residues. Germline CDR1 reads SGHDN; CDR2 reads FVKESK. V lost 1 base and J 0 bases, leaving 7 bases between the germline ends. CDR3 amino acids: CASSQARDSYEQYF. As DNA, the CDR3 is TGTGCCAGCAGCCAAGCCAGGGACTCCTACGAGCAGTACTTC.

This chain links TRBV7-8 with TRBJ2-1; 7 positions match TRBD2. V gave up 5 bases and J gave up 1 base; unmatched junction bases: 8. CDR3 length equals 16 residues. In germline, CDR1 is SGHVS, CDR2 FQNEAQ. The CDR3 protein is CASSKQTSRSYNEQFF. Written as DNA, the CDR3 is TGTGCCAGCAGCAAACAGACTAGCAGGTCCTACAATGAGCAGTTCTTC.

V is TRBV25-1 and J is TRBJ2-1; D may be TRBD1 (5 bases). The germline V gene encodes CDR1 MGHDK and CDR2 SYGVNS. V was pared by 4 bases and J by 7 bases, with 26 bases between. This CDR3 is built from 18 residues. Here the CDR3 reads CASSAMAQGVYVGNEQFF. CDR3 sequence (DNA): TGTGCCAGCAGTGCGATGGCCCAAGGGGTTTACGTTGGGAATGAGCAGTTCTTC.

V usage is TRBV19 and J usage is TRBJ1-1; D gene unclear. The V end lost 7 bases, the J end lost 4 bases, and 16 bases lay between the germline ends. CDR1 LNHDA and CDR2 SQIVND come from the germline V gene (reference sequence). This CDR3 comprises 14 residues. The CDR3 spells CASNALEGRTEAFF. The DNA for the CDR3 is TGTGCCAGTAACGCCCTCGAGGGCCGCACTGAAGCTTTCTTT.

The chain joins TRBV2 to TRBJ2-7; D may be TRBD1 (5 bases). CDR1 is SNHLY, CDR2 FYNNEI, per germline. The length of the CDR3 is 15 residues. Trimming shortened V by 2 bases and J by 9 bases, and 20 bases separated the two germline ends. This chain's CDR3 is CASSEQGQGRLAQYF. The CDR3 DNA is TGTGCCAGCAGTGAACAGGGCCAGGGAAGGTTGGCGCAGTACTTC.

The chain uses TRBV10-3 and TRBJ2-1; 8 bases line up with TRBD2. J lost 13 bases, V lost 1 base, and 0 bases had no gene match. The CDR3 totals 11 residues. Germline CDR1 and CDR2: ENHRY and SYGVKD. CDR3 in amino acids: CAISELAGQFF. CDR3 coding DNA: TGTGCCATCAGTGAGTTAGCGGGACAGTTCTTC.

V is TRBV6-1 and J is TRBJ1-1; tentative D call: TRBD1 (5 bases). Germline CDR1 and CDR2: MNHNS and SASEGT. Between the trimmed V and J ends, which lost 5 bases and 5 bases, there was a span of 12 bases. The CDR3 has 13 amino acids. The CDR3 here is CASSPGKGTEAFF. The CDR3 nucleotides read TGTGCCAGCAGTCCAGGGAAGGGGACTGAAGCTTTCTTT.

The genes are TRBV11-3 and TRBJ2-2; weak D call: TRBD1 (5 bases). Germline CDR1 and CDR2: SGHNT and YENEEA. The CDR3 contains 15 residues. V was shortened by 2 bases and J by 6 bases, with 13 bases between the two germline ends. CDR3: CASSLNPDKPGELFF. CDR3 nucleotide sequence: TGTGCCAGCAGCTTAAACCCGGACAAACCCGGGGAGCTGTTTTTT.

The rearrangement uses TRBV11-2 and TRBJ1-1, with 11 nucleotides matching TRBD1. From germline, CDR1 is SGHAT and CDR2 FQNNGV. The V gene end was trimmed by 4 bases and the J gene end by 4 bases; junction bases not matched to a gene: 8. The CDR3 is made up of 16 amino acids. CDR3: CASSSGQGARGTEAFF. CDR3 in DNA: TGTGCCAGCAGCTCCGGACAGGGGGCGCGAGGCACTGAAGCTTTCTTT.

The rearrangement joins TRBV2 to TRBJ2-2; D is unresolved. V lost 0 bases, J lost 1 base, and 6 bases lay in between. The CDR3 has 15 residues. From germline, CDR1 is SNHLY and CDR2 FYNNEI. DNA for the CDR3: TGTGCCAGCAGTGAAGCGGTGGGGAACACCGGGGAGCTGTTTTTT. This gives the protein CASSEAVGNTGELFF.

V usage is TRBV5-1 and J usage is TRBJ2-7; possibly TRBD2 for D (6 bases). Germline V gives CDR1 SGHRS, CDR2 YFSETQ. The CDR3 contains 15 residues. Trimming took 0 bases from V and 3 from J, leaving 13 bases between them. CDR3 region: CASSLAVNSGYEQYF. CDR3 sequence (DNA): TGCGCCAGCAGCTTGGCCGTGAATAGCGGCTACGAGCAGTACTTC. The variable domain in full, completed from reference TRBV5-1 and TRBJ2-7, reads KAGVTQTPRYLIKTRGQQVTLSCSPISGHRSVSWYQQTPGQGLQFLFEYFSETQRNKGNFPGRFSGRQFSNSRSEMNVSTLELGDSALYLCASSLAVNSGYEQYFGPGTRLTVT.

The V and J genes are TRBV7-9 and TRBJ2-2; 12 bases are a match to TRBD2. The CDR3 is made up of 18 amino acids. Germline assignment: CDR1 SEHNR and CDR2 FQNEAQ (reference sequence). V dropped 5 bases and J dropped 4; count of bases not matched to a gene: 11. CDR3 protein: CASSHPTSGSLSTGELFF. CDR3 nucleotides: TGTGCCAGCAGCCACCCGACTAGCGGGAGTTTGAGCACCGGGGAGCTGTTTTTT.

As to this clone: In the same sample, other DNA sequences code for this CDR3. The chain recombines TRBV15 with TRBJ2-1; 8 bases map to TRBD2. The CDR3 is 15 residues long. Germline trimming cut 3 bases from V and 1 base from J; bases unmatched to any gene: 2. Germline V gene data show CDR1 as LNHNV and CDR2 as YYDKDF (reference sequence). Here the CDR3 reads CATSSLAGSYNEQFF. The CDR3 region has the DNA TGTGCCACCAGCAGTTTAGCGGGGTCCTACAATGAGCAGTTCTTC. Combining the CDR3 with reference TRBV15 and TRBJ2-1 gives the whole variable domain DAMVIQNPRYQVTQFGKPVTLSCSQTLNHNVMYWYQQKSSQAPKLLFHYYDKDFNNEADTPDNFQSRRPNTSFCFLDIRSPGLGDTAMYLCATSSLAGSYNEQFFGPGTRLTVL.

The CDR3 loop reads CASSSSGTTSYEQYF. The CDR3 bases are TGTGCCAGCAGCTCCTCCGGGACTACTTCCTACGAGCAGTACTTC. This sequence joins TRBV5-4 and TRBJ2-7, with 7 bases that match TRBD2. Germline V gene data show CDR1 as SGHNT and CDR2 as YYREEE (reference sequence). The CDR3 covers 15 residues. Trimming removed 3 bases from V and 1 base from J; junction bases left unmatched: 7. Full variable domain (rest looked up from reference TRBV5-4 and TRBJ2-7): ETGVTQSPTHLIKTRGQQVTLRCSSQSGHNTVSWYQQALGQGPQFIFQYYREEENGRGNFPPRFSGLQFPNYSSELNVNALELDDSALYLCASSSSGTTSYEQYFGPGTRLTVT.

This sequence joins TRBV7-9 and TRBJ2-7, with D perhaps matching TRBD2 (6 bases). The CDR3 is 16 amino acids. Trimming took off 8 bases at V and 0 bases at J, with 20 bases between the two ends. Germline lookup yields CDR1 SEHNR and CDR2 FQNEAQ (reference sequence). The CDR3 reads CASLKSGSGNSYEQYF. The DNA for the CDR3 is TGTGCCAGCTTAAAGTCGGGTAGCGGTAACTCCTACGAGCAGTACTTC.

V usage is TRBV13 and J usage is TRBJ2-6, with D possibly matching TRBD1 (5 bases). The CDR3 loop spans 15 amino acids. From germline, CDR1 is PRHDT and CDR2 FYEKMQ (reference sequence). Trimming cost V 4 bases and J 4 bases, with 11 bases left between them. CDR3 region: CASSSRTSGANVLTF. CDR3 nucleotide sequence: TGTGCCAGCAGCTCTCGGACATCCGGGGCCAACGTCCTGACTTTC.

The gene calls are TRBV9 and TRBJ2-2; no reliable D call. CDR1 is SGDLS, CDR2 YYNGEE, per germline. V was pared by 0 bases and J by 4 bases, with 13 bases between. This CDR3 is built from 16 residues. The CDR3: CASSVAGTPTTGELFF. The CDR3, as DNA: TGTGCCAGCAGCGTAGCGGGTACCCCTACCACCGGGGAGCTGTTTTTT.